This TCR beta chain is from a study of blood T cell repertoires in COVID-19. The table came from immunoSEQ multiplex PCR; TCRdb's copy has only in-frame clones and leaves some out. The sample holds under 200,000 clones, roughly 93% seen once. After removal of 2 bases from V and 5 bases from J, the junction contained 3 bases not matched to a gene. CDR1 SGHNT and CDR2 YENEEA come from the germline V gene. The CDR3 is 15 residues long. This TCR derives from a man aged 18-30 years with COVID-19, enrolled during active disease. The sample was peripheral blood. V is TRBV11-3 and J is TRBJ2-2, with 9 bases fitting TRBD1. The DNA for the CDR3 is TGTGCCAGCAGCTTAAGAGGACAGGGGACCGGGGAGCTGTTTTTT. Protein product: CASSLRGQGTGELFF.